Each of the 21 T cell receptor beta chains below was sequenced from the same sample in a study of T cell responses to AZD1222 COVID-19 vaccine. The method was immunoSEQ multiplex PCR; TCRdb's version includes in-frame clones alone and lacks a portion of them. The table lists 150,000 or so clones, roughly 90% of them singletons. Here the sequenced sample was peripheral blood, taken on day 0 of AZD1222 vaccination. The receptors here all came from an adult in good health.

This sequence joins TRBV29-1 and TRBJ1-1; D unresolved. The germline V and J ends were trimmed by 4 bases and 4 bases, with 7 bases remaining between them. CDR1 and CDR2 from the germline V gene are SQVTM and ANQGSEA. This CDR3 spans 11 amino acids. The CDR3, as DNA: TGCAGCGTTGTGGGAGTCACTGAAGCTTTCTTT. This encodes CSVVGVTEAFF. The full variable domain, in which reference TRBV29-1 and TRBJ1-1 provide the parts outside the CDR3, is SAVISQKPSRDICQRGTSLTIQCQVDSQVTMMFWYRQQPGQSLTLIATANQGSEATYESGFVIDKFPISRPNLTFSTLTVSNMSPEDSSIYLCSVVGVTEAFFGQGTRLTVV.

V is TRBV19 and J is TRBJ1-3; D unresolved. Germline CDR1 reads LNHDA; CDR2 reads SQIVND (reference sequence). V was clipped by 1 base and J by 0 bases, with 10 bases between them. CDR3 length: 16 residues. CDR3 residues: CASSIGPASSGNTIYF. The CDR3 DNA follows: TGTGCCAGTAGTATAGGCCCGGCCTCCTCTGGAAACACCATATATTTT. Full variable domain (rest looked up from reference TRBV19 and TRBJ1-3): DGGITQSPKYLFRKEGQNVTLSCEQNLNHDAMYWYRQDPGQGLRLIYYSQIVNDFQKGDIAEGYSVSREKKESFPLTVTSAQKNPTAFYLCASSIGPASSGNTIYFGEGSWLTVV.

This chain uses TRBV9 with TRBJ1-1; D call uncertain. From germline, CDR1 is SGDLS and CDR2 YYNGEE. V was pared by 4 bases and J by 3 bases, with 19 bases between. The CDR3 has 16 residues. The CDR3 spells CASSPRNPRFDTEAFF. CDR3 nucleotides: TGTGCCAGCAGCCCTCGTAACCCAAGATTTGACACTGAAGCTTTCTTT. The complete variable domain, with remaining parts taken from reference TRBV9 and TRBJ1-1, reads DSGVTQTPKHLITATGQRVTLRCSPRSGDLSVYWYQQSLDQGLQFLIQYYNGEERAKGNILERFSAQQFPDLHSELNLSSLELGDSALYFCASSPRNPRFDTEAFFGQGTRLTVV.

This clone was seen a single time. V usage is TRBV6-4 and J usage is TRBJ1-5; D uncertain. Germline CDR1 MRHNA, CDR2 SNTAGT. The CDR3 covers 14 residues. Trimming removed 6 bases at V and 2 bases at J, with 11 bases between. The chain's CDR3 is CASSTGGRNQPQHF. CDR3 coding DNA: TGTGCCAGCAGCACCGGAGGGCGCAATCAGCCCCAGCATTTT.

The rearrangement links TRBV18 to TRBJ1-5; 8 nucleotides match TRBD1. Germline assignment: CDR1 KGHSH and CDR2 LQKENI. CDR3 length: 16 residues. With 4 bases clipped from V and 4 bases from J, the junction kept 9 bases outside the gene matches. The DNA for the CDR3 is TGTGCCAGCTCACTGTCTTGGACAGGGAAGAATCAGCCCCAGCATTTT. Protein: CASSLSWTGKNQPQHF.

The rearrangement joins TRBV30 to TRBJ1-5; weak D call: TRBD1 (5 bases). The germline V and J ends were trimmed by 0 bases and 1 base, with 13 bases remaining between them. CDR1 and CDR2 from the germline V gene are GTSNPN and SVGIG (reference sequence). The CDR3 extends over 16 amino acids. CDR3 DNA: TGTGCCTGGAGTGTACCAAGGGACTGGAGCAATCAGCCCCAGCATTTT. Residues: CAWSVPRDWSNQPQHF.

The chain has TRBV5-5 and TRBJ1-1; D is ambiguous. Germline assignment: CDR1 SGHKS and CDR2 YYEKEE (reference sequence). Trimming pared 4 bases from V and 4 bases from J, leaving 11 bases between. This CDR3 is built from 13 residues. The CDR3: CASSRAESTEAFF. The CDR3 DNA sequence: TGTGCCAGCAGCCGGGCGGAGTCCACTGAAGCTTTCTTT.

The table lists this clone with a count of one. The J gene is TRBJ2-2, the V gene TRBV25-1, with D possibly being TRBD1 (6 bases). The CDR3 is made up of 13 amino acids. Deletions cut 7 bases from V and 7 bases from J, with 13 bases between. Per germline, CDR1 MGHDK and CDR2 SYGVNS. The CDR3 sequence: CASTPRGGGELFF. CDR3 bases: TGTGCCAGCACACCCAGGGGCGGCGGGGAGCTGTTTTTT.

CDR3 DNA sequence: TGTGCCAGCAGTGAGGTCTGGGGCAGGGGGAAAATTGCTGAGAACTATGGCTACACCTTC. Its translation: CASSEVWGRGKIAENYGYTF. The chain carries TRBV2 and TRBJ1-2; 7 positions match TRBD1. The CDR3 runs to 20 residues. V lost 3 bases and J lost 2; bases outside the gene matches: 21. Germline V gene sequence: CDR1 SNHLY, CDR2 FYNNEI.

This chain links TRBV6-2 or TRBV6-3 with TRBJ1-5; the D is unclear. The germline V gene has CDR1 MNHEY and CDR2 SVGEGT. The CDR3 covers 13 residues. Between the trimmed V and J ends, which lost 3 bases and 5 bases, there was a span of 8 bases. The CDR3 spells CASSYHDYQPQHF. CDR3 nucleotide sequence: TGTGCCAGCAGTTATCACGATTATCAGCCCCAGCATTTT.

The rearrangement uses TRBV10-3 and TRBJ1-4; D unclear. This CDR3 is 16 amino acids long. Germline V gene data show CDR1 as ENHRY and CDR2 as SYGVKD. V was cut by 4 bases and J by 0 bases, with 12 bases left in between. In DNA form, the CDR3 reads TGTGCCATCAGTGTGGGCAGAGGTTCAACTAATGAAAAACTGTTTTTT. Translation: CAISVGRGSTNEKLFF.

As to this clone: At one end the junction does not follow the germline gene, possibly because of a read error. The chain uses TRBV2 and TRBJ1-1; D gene ambiguous. CDR3 length: 14 amino acids. Germline V gene sequence: CDR1 SNHLY, CDR2 FYNNEI. The CDR3 bases are TGTGCCAGCACTGTTGGGTTTAGGAACGCTGAAGCTTTCTTT. Its protein is CASTVGFRNAEAFF.

This chain joins TRBV9 and TRBJ2-7, with 9 nucleotides matching TRBD2. The CDR3 runs 15 residues. Germline V lookup: CDR1 SGDLS, CDR2 YYNGEE. V shed 0 bases, J shed 4 bases, and the junction held 5 bases outside the gene matches. The CDR3 bases are TGTGCCAGCAGCGTAGGTGTTAGCGGGGGATACGAGCAGTACTTC. Translated, it gives CASSVGVSGGYEQYF. Supplemented by reference TRBV9 and TRBJ2-7, the full variable domain reads DSGVTQTPKHLITATGQRVTLRCSPRSGDLSVYWYQQSLDQGLQFLIQYYNGEERAKGNILERFSAQQFPDLHSELNLSSLELGDSALYFCASSVGVSGGYEQYFGPGTRLTVT.

The CDR3, as DNA: TGTGCCAGTAAGGGACAGGGGGCGGATGAGCAGTACTTC. The encoded protein is CASKGQGADEQYF. The V gene is TRBV7-3, the J gene TRBJ2-7, with 12 positions matching TRBD1. Germline V gene lookup returns CDR1 SGHTA and CDR2 FQGTGA. The CDR3 runs 13 residues. V lost 9 bases to trimming and J lost 7 bases; unmatched junction nucleotides: 7.

This chain uses TRBV7-3 with TRBJ2-7; TRBD2 aligns across 8 bases. The CDR3 runs to 16 residues. Trimming removed 2 bases from V and 4 bases from J; junction bases left unmatched: 10. Germline V lookup: CDR1 SGHTA, CDR2 FQGTGA. CDR3 amino acids: CASSLYGSGGPYEQYF. Written as DNA, the CDR3 is TGTGCCAGCAGCTTATACGGGTCGGGAGGGCCTTACGAGCAGTACTTC.

J is TRBJ2-3 and V is TRBV7-2, with TRBD2 matching 11 bases. After removal of 5 bases from V and 3 bases from J, the junction contained 7 bases not matched to a gene. The CDR3 contains 16 residues. Germline CDR1 reads SGHTA; CDR2 reads FQGNSA. The CDR3 sequence: CASSRSGRAWTDTQYF. The CDR3, as DNA: TGTGCCAGCAGCCGTAGCGGGAGGGCATGGACAGATACGCAGTATTTT.

The chain recombines TRBV7-3 with TRBJ1-1; D is ambiguous. Germline-derived CDR1 and CDR2 are SGHTA and FQGTGA. V was shortened by 5 bases and J by 5 bases, with 15 bases between the two germline ends. This CDR3 spans 14 amino acids. Written as DNA, the CDR3 is TGTGCCAGCAGCCTCAATCCGAGAGGTACTGAAGCTTTCTTT. This translates into CASSLNPRGTEAFF.

The rearrangement joins TRBV2 to TRBJ2-5, with D unclear. Trimming shortened V by 4 bases and J by 3 bases, and 12 bases separated the two germline ends. CDR1 and CDR2 from the germline V gene are SNHLY and FYNNEI. The CDR3 is 14 residues long. CDR3 in DNA: TGTGCCAGCAGTGCCCTACTTGTTGAAGAGACCCAGTACTTC. This gives the protein CASSALLVEETQYF.

The rearrangement uses TRBV19 and TRBJ1-2, with TRBD1 identical over 9 bases. The V gene end was trimmed by 1 base and the J gene end by 7 bases; junction bases not matched to a gene: 4. Germline V gene lookup returns CDR1 LNHDA and CDR2 SQIVND (reference sequence). The CDR3 is 14 residues long. CDR3 sequence: CASSIAGTGSGYTF. CDR3 coding DNA: TGTGCCAGTAGTATAGCTGGGACAGGGTCTGGCTACACCTTC. Full variable domain (outside the CDR3, taken from reference TRBV19 and TRBJ1-2): DGGITQSPKYLFRKEGQNVTLSCEQNLNHDAMYWYRQDPGQGLRLIYYSQIVNDFQKGDIAEGYSVSREKKESFPLTVTSAQKNPTAFYLCASSIAGTGSGYTFGSGTRLTVV.

This chain links TRBV7-2 with TRBJ1-4, with D unclear. CDR1 and CDR2 (germline): SGHTA, FQGNSA. Trimming removed 2 bases at V and 4 bases at J, with 8 bases between. This CDR3 contains 14 residues. The CDR3 coding sequence is TGTGCCAGCAGCTTATCCAGCATTAATGAAAAACTGTTTTTT. Translated: CASSLSSINEKLFF.

V is TRBV6-5 and J is TRBJ1-1, with D tentatively TRBD1 (5 bases). Germline CDR1 is MNHEY and CDR2 is SVGAGI. The V end was cut by 9 bases, the J end by 3 bases, with 17 bases between. The CDR3 runs 14 residues. The CDR3 loop is CASTMGPIDTEAFF. The CDR3 DNA is TGTGCCAGTACCATGGGACCCATTGACACTGAAGCTTTCTTT.